This T cell receptor (beta chain) comes out of a study of CD8 T cells in ankylosing spondylitis. Libraries for TCR beta were made by quantitative 5'-RACE with molecular barcodes. TCRdb reanalysed the 5' RACE reads using MiXCR and keeps one entry per CDR3 protein. The data show fewer than 500,000 distinct CDR3 sequences, around 24% seen once. Findings and limits, study-wide: Typical of ankylosing spondylitis blood, it appeared, was a TCR beta motif of about eight highly homologous variants.

This clonotype has a handful of counts. Its target is unknown. With V trimmed by 0 bases and J by 4 bases, 9 bases remained unmatched. CDR1 is SQVTM and CDR2 is ANQGSEA in the germline V gene. CDR3 length: 16 amino acids. The source material was blood, either unsorted or a sorted T cell fraction (not recorded which). The chain employs TRBV29-1 and TRBJ2-1; 7 positions match TRBD1. This clonotype originated in a male donor with ankylosing spondylitis. The CDR3 DNA reads as TGCAGCGTTGAAGATCTGAGGACAGGAGTTTACAATGAGCAGTTCTTC. It encodes CSVEDLRTGVYNEQFF.